The 25 T cell receptor beta chains reported below all come from one sample, sequenced in a study of cytomegalovirus exposure and HLA in healthy donors. A multiplex PCR was run with 60 Vbeta primers and 13 Jbeta primers. This table comes from immunoSEQ multiplex PCR, and its TCRdb copy is limited to in-frame clones, with some not included. The sample consists of 150,000 to 200,000 clones, around 78% of them appearing once. The sequencing sample was made of PBMCs. These receptors all stem from a woman aged 25 to 39 in good health and CMV-seropositive.

The chain carries TRBV30 and TRBJ1-2; TRBD1 matches 7 bases. After removal of 3 bases from V and 8 bases from J, the junction contained 9 bases not matched to a gene. This CDR3 comprises 13 residues. Germline CDR1 reads GTSNPN; CDR2 reads SVGIG (reference sequence). For the CDR3, the DNA is TGTGCCTGGAGGGTAGAGGGGGCTAGGGGCTACACCTTC. Its protein is CAWRVEGARGYTF.

The chain is built from TRBV13 and TRBJ2-7; TRBD2 matches 13 bases. The V gene end was trimmed by 3 bases and the J gene end by 10 bases; junction bases not matched to a gene: 9. Germline CDR1 PRHDT, CDR2 FYEKMQ (reference sequence). There are 15 residues in the CDR3. CDR3: CASSFGTSGTATQYF. CDR3 DNA: TGTGCCAGCAGCTTCGGGACTAGCGGGACCGCCACCCAGTACTTC.

In the case of this clone: The sample holds other DNA sequences that translate to the same CDR3. The chain has TRBV5-4 and TRBJ2-7, with a tentative D call TRBD2 (6 bases). The CDR3 has 13 residues. Trimming left V 4 bases short and J 2 bases short, with 10 bases between. Germline CDR1 and CDR2: SGHNT and YYREEE (reference sequence). CDR3 protein: CASSLGLTYEQYF. DNA for the CDR3: TGTGCCAGCAGCCTGGGACTGACCTACGAGCAGTACTTC.

The chain carries TRBV5-4 and TRBJ2-2, with D unclear. The V end was cut by 5 bases, the J end by 6 bases, with 5 bases between. The CDR3 contains 11 residues. CDR1 is SGHNT, CDR2 YYREEE, per germline (reference sequence). This chain's CDR3 is CASRSSGELFF. The CDR3, as DNA: TGTGCCAGCAGGTCTTCCGGGGAGCTGTTTTTT.

The chain combines TRBV2 with TRBJ1-1, with D unresolved. There are 12 residues in the CDR3. Germline V lookup: CDR1 SNHLY, CDR2 FYNNEI. V lost 8 bases, J lost 1 base, and 8 bases lay in between. The CDR3 loop reads CASQRENTEAFF. CDR3 coding DNA: TGTGCCAGCCAACGGGAGAACACTGAAGCTTTCTTT.

A few counts support this clone. This rearrangement joins TRBV14 to TRBJ1-5; the D is unclear. This CDR3 is 13 amino acids long. Germline-derived CDR1 and CDR2 are SGHDN and FVKESK. V was shortened by 1 base and J by 7 bases, with 8 bases between the two germline ends. Written as DNA, the CDR3 is TGTGCCAGCAGCCAAGGTCTAACCCAGCCCCAGCATTTT. Protein: CASSQGLTQPQHF. Looking up the rest from reference TRBV14 and TRBJ1-5 gives the full variable domain: EAGVTQFPSHSVIEKGQTVTLRCDPISGHDNLYWYRRVMGKEIKFLLHFVKESKQDESGMPNNRFLAERTGGTYSTLKVQPAELEDSGVYFCASSQGLTQPQHFGDGTRLSIL.

The chain recombines TRBV7-8 with TRBJ1-2; D not resolved. Trimming stripped 3 bases from V and 2 bases from J, with 10 bases between. Germline CDR1 is SGHVS and CDR2 is FQNEAQ. The CDR3 has 14 amino acids. The CDR3 region is CASSFSPSNYGYTF. CDR3 coding DNA: TGTGCCAGCAGCTTTAGTCCCTCAAACTATGGCTACACCTTC.

This clone was observed a handful of times. The chain combines TRBV19 with TRBJ1-1, with D maybe TRBD1 (6 bases). Germline V CDR1 and CDR2: LNHDA, SQIVND (reference sequence). Trimming pared 4 bases from V and 0 bases from J, leaving 15 bases between. The length of the CDR3 is 16 residues. CDR3 bases: TGTGCCAGTAGTAGAAGGACAGACAAAATGAACACTGAAGCTTTCTTT. It codes for CASSRRTDKMNTEAFF.

This chain links TRBV5-1 with TRBJ2-3; 15 nucleotides line up with TRBD2. This CDR3 has 17 amino acids. The V gene end was trimmed by 4 bases and the J gene end by 4 bases; junction bases not matched to a gene: 7. Germline CDR1 SGHRS, CDR2 YFSETQ. Here the CDR3 DNA reads TGCGCCAGCAGCCCTGGGACTAGCGGGAGGTCGGCAGATACGCAGTATTTT. Its translation is CASSPGTSGRSADTQYF.

DNA of the CDR3: TGTGCCTGGATGCCCGGGACAGTTGAAGCTTTCTTT. This sequence encodes CAWMPGTVEAFF. This chain links TRBV30 with TRBJ1-1, with 7 positions matching TRBD1. Germline V gene lookup returns CDR1 GTSNPN and CDR2 SVGIG (reference sequence). V lost 4 bases to trimming and J lost 7 bases; unmatched junction nucleotides: 6. The CDR3 is 12 residues long.

This clone was detected only once. The rearrangement links TRBV11-2 to TRBJ2-7; 7 bases match TRBD2. The CDR3 spans 17 residues. With 1 base clipped from V and 7 bases from J, the junction kept 16 bases outside the gene matches. In germline, CDR1 is SGHAT, CDR2 FQNNGV. CDR3 protein: CASSLVKGTKALKEQYF. The DNA for the CDR3 is TGTGCCAGCAGCTTAGTAAAGGGGACTAAGGCCTTAAAAGAGCAGTACTTC.

The rearrangement joins TRBV2 to TRBJ2-1; D perhaps matches TRBD2 (6 bases). Germline V gene sequence: CDR1 SNHLY, CDR2 FYNNEI. The CDR3 consists of 14 residues. V was trimmed by 3 bases and J by 5 bases, leaving 11 bases between them. CDR3 DNA: TGTGCCAGCAGTGACTCTAGCGCTCACAATGAGCAGTTCTTC. Its translation: CASSDSSAHNEQFF.

The chain is built from TRBV11-2 and TRBJ2-7; perhaps TRBD1 as D (5 bases). V lost 4 bases and J lost 0, with 16 bases in between. The CDR3 consists of 16 residues. Per germline, CDR1 SGHAT and CDR2 FQNNGV. The CDR3, as DNA: TGTGCCAGCAGCTCGGTATTCCGACAGAGCTCCTACGAGCAGTACTTC. Its protein product is CASSSVFRQSSYEQYF.

CDR3: CASSDLVPYEQYF. DNA for the CDR3: TGTGCCAGCAGTGACTTAGTTCCCTACGAGCAGTACTTC. The V call is TRBV2, the J call TRBJ2-7; the D is unclear. CDR3 length: 13 residues. With 3 bases removed from V and 2 bases from J, the gap between germline ends came to 8 bases. Germline V gives CDR1 SNHLY, CDR2 FYNNEI.

This clone was recorded a few times. This chain connects TRBV19 to TRBJ1-2; maybe TRBD1 (5 bases). Germline CDR1 and CDR2: LNHDA and SQIVND (reference sequence). The CDR3 contains 14 residues. Trimming shortened V by 2 bases and J by 6 bases, and 13 bases separated the two germline ends. The CDR3 nucleotides read TGTGCCAGTAGTATAAGTCAGGGTTGGGATGGCTACACCTTC. Its translation is CASSISQGWDGYTF.

The chain joins TRBV6-1 to TRBJ2-5; 10 nucleotides line up with TRBD1. The CDR3 is 15 amino acids. Looked up from germline, CDR1 is MNHNS and CDR2 is SASEGT. V dropped 5 bases and J dropped 5; count of bases not matched to a gene: 8. CDR3 in DNA: TGTGCCAGCAGTAGGACAGGGGGTAACGGGGAGACCCAGTACTTC. It is translated as CASSRTGGNGETQYF.

In its sample, this clone was seen a few times. CDR3 sequence (DNA): TGTGCCAGCAGCAGGACAGGGTTCCACAATGAGCAGTTCTTC. Its translation: CASSRTGFHNEQFF. The chain uses TRBV27 and TRBJ2-1; 8 positions agree with TRBD1. This CDR3 region has 14 residues. The junction had 6 bases not matched to a gene; V was cut back by 6 bases and J by 5 bases. Per germline, CDR1 MNHEY and CDR2 SMNVEV (reference sequence).

The chain combines TRBV6-5 with TRBJ1-1, with D tentatively TRBD1 (5 bases). Germline CDR1 and CDR2: MNHEY and SVGAGI. The V gene lost 0 bases and the J gene lost 8 bases, with 16 bases spanning the gap. The CDR3 extends over 15 amino acids. This CDR3 reads CASSYSGLTPLEAFF. In DNA form, the CDR3 reads TGTGCCAGCAGTTACTCGGGGCTTACCCCACTCGAAGCTTTCTTT.

The V and J genes are TRBV6-1 and TRBJ2-5, with 10 bases fitting TRBD1. The J call may be in error: the DNA end matches TRBJ2-7 better. The CDR3 totals 15 residues. Germline-derived CDR1 and CDR2 are MNHNS and SASEGT. The CDR3 protein is CASNKPGQGSYEQYF. In DNA, the CDR3 is TGTGCCAGCAACAAACCGGGACAGGGGTCGTACGAGCAGTACTTC.

The rearrangement uses TRBV27 and TRBJ2-2, with TRBD2 as a possible D gene (5 bases). This CDR3 comprises 14 residues. Germline CDR1 MNHEY, CDR2 SMNVEV (reference sequence). Trimming removed 3 bases at V and 11 bases at J, with 16 bases between. The CDR3 DNA follows: TGTGCCAGCAGTTTGGAGTGGAGCGGATATGAGCTGTTTTTT. Its translation is CASSLEWSGYELFF.

The rearrangement uses TRBV7-9 and TRBJ1-2; D is unresolved. The CDR3 extends over 13 amino acids. The germline gives CDR1 SEHNR, CDR2 FQNEAQ (reference sequence). Trimming left V 1 base short and J 3 bases short, with 6 bases between. For the CDR3, the DNA is TGTGCCAGCAGCTTAGTTAGCGACTATGGCTACACCTTC. It encodes CASSLVSDYGYTF.

This clone was recorded a few times. The gene calls are TRBV30 and TRBJ2-1, with 13 bases aligning to TRBD2. CDR1 and CDR2 from the germline V gene are GTSNPN and SVGIG (reference sequence). Unmatched junction bases numbered 3, after V lost 6 bases and J lost 7 bases. The CDR3 length is 13 residues. The CDR3 DNA follows: TGTGCCTGTCCGGGACTAGCGGGAAATGAGCAGTTCTTC. Its protein product is CACPGLAGNEQFF.

This clone was detected only once. The rearrangement uses TRBV7-2 and TRBJ2-7, with no clear D. The V end was cut by 1 base, the J end by 4 bases, with 8 bases between. Germline-derived CDR1 and CDR2 are SGHTA and FQGNSA. The CDR3 runs to 13 residues. CDR3 protein: CASSLVMSYEQYF. CDR3 nucleotides: TGTGCCAGCAGCTTAGTTATGAGTTACGAGCAGTACTTC.

The V gene is TRBV27, the J gene TRBJ1-3; D call uncertain. V was trimmed by 5 bases and J by 4 bases, leaving 18 bases between them. The germline V gene encodes CDR1 MNHEY and CDR2 SMNVEV (reference sequence). The CDR3 runs to 16 residues. The CDR3 protein is CASSLTAGSRGNTIYF. The CDR3 DNA reads as TGTGCCAGCAGTCTGACCGCCGGGTCGAGGGGAAACACCATATATTTT.

The V call is TRBV28, the J call TRBJ2-1; the match to TRBD2 covers 7 bases. V dropped 6 bases and J dropped 4; count of bases not matched to a gene: 12. From germline, CDR1 is MDHEN and CDR2 SYDVKM. This CDR3 has 16 residues. CDR3 amino acids: CASRRAGTGLYNEQFF. The CDR3 region has the DNA TGTGCCAGCAGACGCGCCGGGACGGGACTATACAATGAGCAGTTCTTC.